This TCR beta chain was observed in a study of blood T cell dynamics during melanoma immunotherapy. Study information: First-line therapy was either pembrolizumab or nivolumab with ipilimumab for metastatic melanoma.

Note on this clone: Antigen: not known.

The time point was: pre-treatment baseline. Memory T cells counted as immune-effector cells when CD3+ CD4- CD8+ CD45RA- CD45RO-high CD27- CCR7-. One draw preceded checkpoint blockade; another followed its first cycle at week 3. Response was assessed by RECIST 1.1 at 12 weeks, except a couple of rapid progressors. Patients had no prior systemic cancer treatment, immunosuppressants or other active cancers. Profiling relied on immunoSEQ multiplex PCR, and the TCRdb table lists in-frame clones only, not all of them. This sample yields 1,500 to 2,000 clones, of which 73% are seen a single time; less than 9% belongs to the top ten. The CDR3 runs 13 residues. V lost 8 bases, J lost 1 base, and 4 bases stayed unmatched. From germline, CDR1 is MNHNS and CDR2 SASEGT. The study's findings and limits: Cell-free DNA CDR3 sequences most resembled the immune-effector CD8+ subset, which was also most clonal.

The rearrangement links TRBV6-1 to TRBJ2-7; TRBD2 matches 8 bases. The specimen comprised CD8+ T cells from blood, sampled from a patient treated with checkpoint blockade. The clonotype originates from a human donor with melanoma. CDR3 DNA sequence: TGTGCCAGCGGCGGGGGGTCTTCCTACGAGCAGTACTTC. This sequence encodes CASGGGSSYEQYF.